One sample yielded the 9 T cell receptor beta chains listed below, sequenced in a study of T cell clones after liver transplantation (dated by TCRdb to about 2019). The library was prepared using the immunoSEQ multiplex PCR assay. The immuneACCESS repertoire file appears here via TCRdb, limited to in-frame rearrangements. These files lack a portion of the clones; in checked studies, under half of the deficit traces to unresolved V genes, and the cause of the others is not known. The sample data list 65,000 to 70,000 clones, and about 91% of these were observed just once. Over 0.9% of the sample rests with the top ten. The material was CD4+ T cells from blood, obtained around 25 months after liver transplant. The receptors come from a human patient who received a liver transplant. After a transplant, some T cells may have been passed on by the graft donor.

V is TRBV11-2 and J is TRBJ2-2; TRBD1 aligns across 11 bases. V lost 3 bases, J lost 6 bases, and 9 bases stayed unmatched. This CDR3 has 17 residues. Germline CDR1 is SGHAT and CDR2 is FQNNGV. In DNA form, the CDR3 reads TGTGCCAGCAGCTTCGGAATGGACAGGGGGCCCGCCGGGGAGCTGTTTTTT. Residues: CASSFGMDRGPAGELFF.

The chain uses TRBV27 and TRBJ2-7, with TRBD1 matching 7 bases. CDR1 MNHEY and CDR2 SMNVEV come from the germline V gene (reference sequence). The CDR3 has 14 residues. J gave up 0 bases and V 7 bases, and 6 bases lay outside the gene matches. CDR3 amino acids: CASTRTGSSYEQYF. The CDR3 DNA is TGTGCCAGCACTCGGACAGGCAGCTCCTACGAGCAGTACTTC.

The V gene is TRBV10-2, the J gene TRBJ2-3, with D uncertain. V lost 2 bases and J 2 bases, leaving 8 bases between the germline ends. Germline-derived CDR1 and CDR2 are WSHSY and SAAADI. CDR3 length: 14 residues. CDR3 DNA sequence: TGCGCCAGCAGTGAGAATAGGGCCACAGATACGCAGTATTTT. Its protein product is CASSENRATDTQYF.

The rearrangement links TRBV5-1 to TRBJ2-5; 7 nucleotides match TRBD2. Germline V CDR1 and CDR2: SGHRS, YFSETQ. CDR3 length equals 15 residues. V dropped 0 bases and J dropped 2; count of bases not matched to a gene: 4. The CDR3 nucleotides read TGCGCCAGCAGCTTGGCCAAGGGAGGGCAAGAGACCCAGTACTTC. Encoded protein: CASSLAKGGQETQYF.

This chain connects TRBV5-1 to TRBJ2-1; the match to TRBD1 covers 8 bases. J gave up 6 bases and V 7 bases, and 6 bases lay outside the gene matches. Germline V gene lookup returns CDR1 SGHRS and CDR2 YFSETQ. The CDR3 is 13 residues long. The CDR3 protein is CASSRTGSNEQFF. CDR3 nucleotide sequence: TGCGCCAGCTCGAGGACAGGGAGCAATGAGCAGTTCTTC.

This chain connects TRBV6-4 to TRBJ2-2, with 8 bases identical to TRBD2. Germline V gives CDR1 MRHNA, CDR2 SNTAGT. Trimming at V came to 5 bases and at J to 2 bases, leaving 7 bases not matched to a gene. There are 16 residues in the CDR3. The CDR3 nucleotides read TGTGCCAGCAGTCGAACTAGCGGAGGAAACACCGGGGAGCTGTTTTTT. This translates into CASSRTSGGNTGELFF.

The chain couples TRBV28 to TRBJ2-5, with 7 nucleotides matching TRBD2. This CDR3 has 15 residues. Germline V gene sequence: CDR1 MDHEN, CDR2 SYDVKM. The junction had 11 bases not matched to a gene; V was cut back by 5 bases and J by 5 bases. For the CDR3, the DNA is TGTGCCAGCAGTCCCCCGGGGGGAACGGTGGAGACCCAGTACTTC. Amino acids: CASSPPGGTVETQYF.

This clone was seen only once. This chain joins TRBV5-1 and TRBJ2-5, with 9 bases fitting TRBD1. Germline assignment: CDR1 SGHRS and CDR2 YFSETQ. CDR3 length: 15 residues. V shed 4 bases and J 2 bases; nucleotides not matched to a gene: 6. The CDR3 DNA sequence: TGCGCCAGCAGCGTGGGTGACAGGGGGCAAGAGACCCAGTACTTC. It encodes CASSVGDRGQETQYF.

The gene calls are TRBV7-6 and TRBJ1-3; 9 positions match TRBD1. V was pared by 4 bases and J by 5 bases, with 15 bases of the junction left unmatched. The CDR3 sequence is 18 residues long. CDR1 is SGHVS, CDR2 FNYEAQ, per germline. The CDR3 DNA sequence: TGTGCCAGCAGCTCGGTTCTAACGACAGGGGGACGGAGAAACACCATATATTTT. Encoded protein: CASSSVLTTGGRRNTIYF.